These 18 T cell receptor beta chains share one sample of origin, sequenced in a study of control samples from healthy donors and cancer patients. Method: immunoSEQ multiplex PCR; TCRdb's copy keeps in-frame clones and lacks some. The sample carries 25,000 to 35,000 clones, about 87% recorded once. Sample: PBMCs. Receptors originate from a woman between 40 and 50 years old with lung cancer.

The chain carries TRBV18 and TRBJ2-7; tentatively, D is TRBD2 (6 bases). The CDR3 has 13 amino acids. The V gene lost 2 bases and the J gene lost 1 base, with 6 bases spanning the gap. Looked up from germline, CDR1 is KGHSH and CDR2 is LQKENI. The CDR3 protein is CASSPGTSYEQYF. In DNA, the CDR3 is TGTGCCAGCTCACCAGGGACTTCCTACGAGCAGTACTTC.

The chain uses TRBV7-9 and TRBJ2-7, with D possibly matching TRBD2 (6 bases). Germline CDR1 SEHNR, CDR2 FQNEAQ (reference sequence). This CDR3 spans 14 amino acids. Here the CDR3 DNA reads TGTGCGGGACTCCCGGAGTTGTTTGGGTACGAGCAGTACTTC. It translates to CAGLPELFGYEQYF.

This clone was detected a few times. For the CDR3, the DNA is TGTGCCAGCAACATAGCGGGGAACACCGGGGAGCTGTTTTTT. It encodes CASNIAGNTGELFF. The chain has TRBV5-5 and TRBJ2-2, with 7 bases aligning to TRBD2. The ends lost 6 bases at V and 1 base at J; junction bases unmatched: 3. Germline V lookup: CDR1 SGHKS, CDR2 YYEKEE (reference sequence). The CDR3 totals 14 residues.

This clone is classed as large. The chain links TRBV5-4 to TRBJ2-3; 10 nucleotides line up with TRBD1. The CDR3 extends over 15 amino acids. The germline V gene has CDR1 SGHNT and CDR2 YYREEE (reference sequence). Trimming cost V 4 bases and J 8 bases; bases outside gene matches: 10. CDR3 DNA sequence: TGTGCCAGCAGCAGCGTGACAGGGGGCGTCCCTACGCAGTATTTT. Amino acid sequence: CASSSVTGGVPTQYF.

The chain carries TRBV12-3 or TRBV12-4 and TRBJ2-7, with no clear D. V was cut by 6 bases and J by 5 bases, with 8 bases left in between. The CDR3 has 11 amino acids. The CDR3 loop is CASSYTDEQYF. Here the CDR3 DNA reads TGTGCCAGCAGCTACACGGACGAGCAGTACTTC.

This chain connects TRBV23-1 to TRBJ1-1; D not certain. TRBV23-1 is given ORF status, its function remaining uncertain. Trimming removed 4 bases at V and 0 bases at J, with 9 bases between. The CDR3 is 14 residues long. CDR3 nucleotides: TGCGCCAGCAGTCTTCCAACAATGAACACTGAAGCTTTCTTT. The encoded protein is CASSLPTMNTEAFF.

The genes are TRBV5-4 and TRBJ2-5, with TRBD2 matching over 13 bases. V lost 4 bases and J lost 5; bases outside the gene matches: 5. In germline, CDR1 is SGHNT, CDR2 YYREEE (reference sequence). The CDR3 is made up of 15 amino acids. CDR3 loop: CASSRGLAGLETQYF. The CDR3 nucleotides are TGTGCCAGCAGCCGGGGACTAGCGGGGCTGGAGACCCAGTACTTC.

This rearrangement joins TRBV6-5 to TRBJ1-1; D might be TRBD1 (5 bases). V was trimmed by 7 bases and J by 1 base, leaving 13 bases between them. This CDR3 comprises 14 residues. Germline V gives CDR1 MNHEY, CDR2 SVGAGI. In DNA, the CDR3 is TGTGCCAGCACCTGGGACTTTGGGAACACTGAAGCTTTCTTT. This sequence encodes CASTWDFGNTEAFF.

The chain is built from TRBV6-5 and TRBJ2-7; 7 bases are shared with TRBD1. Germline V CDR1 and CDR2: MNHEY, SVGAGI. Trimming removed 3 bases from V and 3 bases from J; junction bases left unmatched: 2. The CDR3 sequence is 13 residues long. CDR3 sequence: CASSYNRGYEQYF. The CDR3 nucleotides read TGTGCCAGCAGTTATAACAGGGGCTACGAGCAGTACTTC.

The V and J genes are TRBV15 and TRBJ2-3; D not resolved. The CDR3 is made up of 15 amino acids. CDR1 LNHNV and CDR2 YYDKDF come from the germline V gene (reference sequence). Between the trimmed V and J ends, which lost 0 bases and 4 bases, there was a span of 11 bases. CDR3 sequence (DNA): TGTGCCACCAGCAGAGATGGGCTAGAGGCAGATACGCAGTATTTT. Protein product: CATSRDGLEADTQYF.

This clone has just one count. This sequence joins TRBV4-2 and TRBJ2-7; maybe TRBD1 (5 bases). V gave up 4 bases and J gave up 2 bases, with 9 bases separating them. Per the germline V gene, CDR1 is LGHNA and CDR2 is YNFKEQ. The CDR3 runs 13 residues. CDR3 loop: CASSLWTTYEQYF. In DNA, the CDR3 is TGTGCCAGCAGCCTATGGACAACCTACGAGCAGTACTTC.

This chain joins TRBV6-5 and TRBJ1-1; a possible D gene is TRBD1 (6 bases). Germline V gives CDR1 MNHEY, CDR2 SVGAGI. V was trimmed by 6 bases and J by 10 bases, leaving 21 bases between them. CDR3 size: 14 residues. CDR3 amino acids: CASRAGTGTSSAFF. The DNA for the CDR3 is TGTGCCAGCAGAGCCGGCACAGGGACATCATCAGCTTTCTTT.

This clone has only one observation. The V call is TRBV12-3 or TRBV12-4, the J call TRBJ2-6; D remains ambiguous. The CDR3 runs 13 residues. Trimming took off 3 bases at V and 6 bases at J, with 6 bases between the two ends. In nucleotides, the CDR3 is TGTGCCAGCAGTTTTACGGAGGCCAACGTCCTGACTTTC. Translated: CASSFTEANVLTF.

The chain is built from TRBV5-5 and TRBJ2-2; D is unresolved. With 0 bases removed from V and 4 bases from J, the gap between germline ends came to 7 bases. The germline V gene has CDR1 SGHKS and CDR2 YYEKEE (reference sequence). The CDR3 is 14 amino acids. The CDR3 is CASSLGLSTGELFF. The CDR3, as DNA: TGTGCCAGCAGCTTGGGGCTGAGCACCGGGGAGCTGTTTTTT. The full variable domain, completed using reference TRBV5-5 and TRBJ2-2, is DAGVTQSPTHLIKTRGQQVTLRCSPISGHKSVSWYQQVLGQGPQFIFQYYEKEERGRGNFPDRFSARQFPNYSSELNVNALLLGDSALYLCASSLGLSTGELFFGEGSRLTVL.

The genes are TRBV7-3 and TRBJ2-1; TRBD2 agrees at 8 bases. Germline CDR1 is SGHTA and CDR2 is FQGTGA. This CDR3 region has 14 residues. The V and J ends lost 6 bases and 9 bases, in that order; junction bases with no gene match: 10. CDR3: CASSSGVDKSEQFF. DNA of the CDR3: TGTGCCAGCAGTAGCGGGGTCGACAAAAGTGAGCAGTTCTTC. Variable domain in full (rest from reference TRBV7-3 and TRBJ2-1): GAGVSQTPSNKVTEKGKYVELRCDPISGHTALYWYRQSLGQGPEFLIYFQGTGAADDSGLPNDRFFAVRPEGSVSTLKIQRTERGDSAVYLCASSSGVDKSEQFFGPGTRLTVL.

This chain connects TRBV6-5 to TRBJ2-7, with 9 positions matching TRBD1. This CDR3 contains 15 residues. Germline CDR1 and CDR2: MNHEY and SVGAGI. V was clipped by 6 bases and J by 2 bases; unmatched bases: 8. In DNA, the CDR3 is TGTGCCAGCAGAGATTTTGGGACAGGGCCCTACGAGCAGTACTTC. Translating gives CASRDFGTGPYEQYF.

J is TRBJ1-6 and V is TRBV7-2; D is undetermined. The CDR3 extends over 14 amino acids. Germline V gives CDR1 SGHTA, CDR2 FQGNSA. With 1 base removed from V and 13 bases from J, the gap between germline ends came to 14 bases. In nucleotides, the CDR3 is TGTGCCAGCAGCTTAGGAGACAAAGACCGGCCCCTCCACTTT. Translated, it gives CASSLGDKDRPLHF.

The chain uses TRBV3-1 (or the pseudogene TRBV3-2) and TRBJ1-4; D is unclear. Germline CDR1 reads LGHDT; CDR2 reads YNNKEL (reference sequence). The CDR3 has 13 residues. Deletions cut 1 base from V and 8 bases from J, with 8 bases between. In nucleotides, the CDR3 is TGTGCCAGCAGCCAAGGAAAGATGGAAAAACTGTTTTTT. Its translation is CASSQGKMEKLFF.